Listed below are T cell receptor beta chains from one sample, sequenced in a study of cytomegalovirus exposure and HLA in healthy donors. Produced via immunoSEQ multiplex PCR; TCRdb's table is partial and in-frame only. The table lists tens of thousands of clones, roughly 94% of them singletons, with under 2% in the top ten. The sequencing sample was made of PBMCs. The receptors derive from a woman younger than 30 in good health and CMV-seropositive. Each CDR3 is given with its conserved first and last residue. A D gene is named only where the DNA matches it firmly. The size field is filled for only some rows; it gives once, few, many or a size class.

CDR3 protein	CDR3 DNA	D gene	clone size	V gene	J gene
CASSEPRETGRRFRAFF	TGTGCCAGCAGTGAGCCGAGAGAGACAGGGAGGCGCTTTAGAGCTTTCTTT	TRBD1	.	TRBV6-1	TRBJ1-1
CASSQVARNTEAFF	TGTGCCAGCAGCCAAGTGGCAAGGAACACTGAAGCTTTCTTT	.	.	TRBV14	TRBJ1-1
CASSPGVSYNEQFF	TGTGCCAGCAGTCCGGGGGTTTCCTACAATGAGCAGTTCTTC	.	.	TRBV6-5	TRBJ2-1
CASSVAGGDNEQFF	TGTGCCAGCAGTGTAGCGGGAGGAGACAATGAGCAGTTCTTC	TRBD2	.	TRBV2	TRBJ2-1
CASSFDRGPGNEQFF	TGTGCCAGCAGCTTCGACAGGGGGCCGGGAAATGAGCAGTTCTTC	TRBD1	.	TRBV7-2	TRBJ2-1
CASGFSETQYF	TGTGCTAGTGGTTTTTCGGAGACCCAGTACTTC	.	.	TRBV12-5	TRBJ2-5
CASSVGRGTMNF	.	.	.	TRBV13	TRBJ2-5
CASKAGAGGRQFF	TGTGCCAGTAAAGCCGGGGCGGGGGGAAGGCAGTTCTTC	TRBD2	.	TRBV27	TRBJ2-1
CASSDRGGNEQFF	TGTGCCAGTAGTGATAGGGGAGGCAATGAGCAGTTCTTC	.	.	TRBV19	TRBJ2-1
CASSLDFTAKNIQYF	TGTGCCAGCAGCTTGGACTTCACAGCCAAAAACATTCAGTACTTC	.	.	TRBV5-6	TRBJ2-4
CASSRGQGAYNEQFF	TGTGCCAGCAGCCGAGGACAGGGGGCCTACAATGAGCAGTTCTTC	TRBD1	.	TRBV4-2	TRBJ2-1
CAWSPSVAGVGTGELFF	TGTGCCTGGAGCCCCTCGGTAGCGGGAGTGGGAACCGGGGAGCTGTTTTTT	TRBD2	.	TRBV30	TRBJ2-2
CASSLLRTSEARNEQFF	TGTGCCAGCAGCTTACTACGGACTAGCGAGGCTCGGAATGAGCAGTTCTTC	TRBD2	.	TRBV5-6	TRBJ2-1
CASSLGRGGSGYNEQFF	TGTGCCAGCAGCTTAGGACGGGGTGGGAGCGGATACAATGAGCAGTTCTTC	.	.	TRBV11-1	TRBJ2-1
CAYDRSSYEQYF	TGTGCCTATGACAGGTCCTCCTACGAGCAGTACTTC	.	.	TRBV30	TRBJ2-7
CASSRMRTSGGGSTDTQYF	TGTGCCAGCAGCCGGATGAGGACTAGCGGGGGGGGAAGCACAGATACGCAGTATTTT	TRBD2	.	TRBV7-2	TRBJ2-3
CASSGPGVSGANVLTF	TGTGCCAGCAGCGGCCCAGGGGTCTCTGGGGCCAACGTCCTGACTTTC	.	.	TRBV9	TRBJ2-6
CASSRSGTGYEKLFF	TGTGCCAGCAGCCGCTCGGGGACAGGGTATGAAAAACTGTTTTTT	TRBD1	.	TRBV6-5	TRBJ1-4
CASSSTSATNNEQFF	TGTGCCAGCAGCTCCACTAGCGCGACGAACAATGAGCAGTTCTTC	TRBD2	few	TRBV4-2	TRBJ2-1
CASSLTFSLEEAFF	TGTGCCAGCAGCTTAACCTTCTCCTTGGAGGAGGCTTTCTTT	.	.	TRBV7-9	TRBJ1-1
CASSLGPSYMEQFF	TGTGCCAGCAGCTTGGGGCCATCCTACATGGAGCAGTTCTTC	.	.	TRBV7-7	TRBJ2-1
CASSNGLRGQFF	TGTGCCAGTAGTAATGGACTCCGGGGGCAGTTCTTC	.	few	TRBV19	TRBJ2-1
CASSSGPSTDTQYF	TGTGCCAGCAGCTCAGGTCCCAGCACAGATACGCAGTATTTT	.	.	TRBV7-9	TRBJ2-3
CSASLLMEAFF	TGCAGTGCTAGTTTACTCATGGAAGCTTTCTTT	.	.	TRBV20-1	TRBJ1-1
CASSWTSGYTGELFF	TGTGCCAGCAGCTGGACTAGCGGTTACACCGGGGAGCTGTTTTTT	TRBD2	.	TRBV5-4	TRBJ2-2
CASSLGASYEQYF	TGTGCCAGCAGCCTGGGTGCCAGCTACGAGCAGTACTTC	.	once	TRBV5-4	TRBJ2-7
CASSGIPGSDVDEQYF	TGTGCCAGCTCGGGTATACCGGGATCGGATGTAGACGAGCAGTACTTC	.	once	TRBV18	TRBJ2-7
CSVEETQETQYF	TGCAGCGTTGAAGAAACACAAGAGACCCAGTACTTC	.	.	TRBV29-1	TRBJ2-5
CASSLSPQGQGNTIYF	TGTGCCAGCAGCCTAAGCCCACAGGGGCAAGGAAACACCATATATTTT	TRBD1	.	TRBV7-9	TRBJ1-3
CASSTTQGLNEKLFF	TGTGCCAGCAGCACCACACAGGGATTGAATGAAAAACTGTTTTTT	.	.	TRBV7-9	TRBJ1-4
CASSMIGRLAGVPDTQYF	TGTGCCAGTAGTATGATCGGGCGGCTAGCGGGGGTCCCAGATACGCAGTATTTT	TRBD2	.	TRBV19	TRBJ2-3
CASSPPGTSGAGELFF	TGCGCCAGCAGCCCCCCCGGGACTAGCGGCGCCGGGGAGCTGTTTTTT	TRBD2	.	TRBV5-1	TRBJ2-2
CASSISTGASSYEQYF	TGTGCCAGCAGCATATCGACAGGGGCCAGCTCCTACGAGCAGTACTTC	TRBD1	once	TRBV9	TRBJ2-7
CASSHPFSGRSSYEQYF	TGCGCCAGCAGTCACCCCTTTAGCGGGAGGAGCTCCTACGAGCAGTACTTC	TRBD2	once	TRBV23-1	TRBJ2-7
CASSIGEGVNEQFF	TGTGCCAGTAGTATAGGCGAAGGGGTCAATGAGCAGTTCTTC	.	.	TRBV19	TRBJ2-1
CASSVGQGRGETQYF	TGTGCCAGCAGCGTAGGACAGGGGAGGGGAGAGACCCAGTACTTC	.	.	TRBV9	TRBJ2-5
CSVEREDQETQYF	TGCAGCGTTGAAAGAGAGGATCAAGAGACCCAGTACTTC	.	.	TRBV29-1	TRBJ2-5
CASSQALGEGRHEQYF	TGCGCCAGCAGCCAAGCCCTCGGGGAGGGGAGACACGAGCAGTACTTC	TRBD2	.	TRBV4-1	TRBJ2-7
CASSLEEGQAPRRVF	TGTGCCAGCAGCTTAGAGGAGGGACAGGCCCCTAGGCGCGTCTTC	TRBD1	.	TRBV7-2	TRBJ2-7
CASSPERADTQYF	TGTGCCAGCAGTCCGGAGAGAGCAGATACGCAGTATTTT	.	once	TRBV7-2	TRBJ2-3
CASSLAREGLNVQQYF	TGTGCCAGCAGCTTGGCCCGGGAGGGACTAAACGTACAGCAGTACTTC	TRBD2	.	TRBV5-5	TRBJ2-7
CASSQTSGRANEQFF	TGCGCCAGCAGCCAGACTAGCGGGAGGGCCAATGAGCAGTTCTTC	TRBD2	.	TRBV4-1	TRBJ2-1
CASILGGRAGDTQYF	TGTGCCAGCATCCTTGGGGGCAGGGCGGGAGATACGCAGTATTTT	.	.	TRBV11-2	TRBJ2-3
CASSHRLSGGPTDTQYF	TGTGCCAGCAGCCATAGACTCAGCGGGGGCCCCACAGATACGCAGTATTTT	TRBD2	.	TRBV7-2	TRBJ2-3
CASREGADTQYF	TGTGCCAGCCGCGAGGGGGCAGATACGCAGTATTTT	.	.	TRBV7-2	TRBJ2-3
CASSLALQALEETQYF	TGTGCCAGCAGCTTAGCCCTGCAAGCCTTGGAAGAGACCCAGTACTTC	.	.	TRBV7-9	TRBJ2-5
CASRSSGSYNEQFF	TGTGCCAGCAGGAGCAGCGGGAGTTACAATGAGCAGTTCTTC	TRBD2	.	TRBV6-1	TRBJ2-1
CAWSVGETAGNTIYF	TGTGCCTGGAGTGTAGGGGAAACGGCTGGAAACACCATATATTTT	.	.	TRBV30	TRBJ1-3